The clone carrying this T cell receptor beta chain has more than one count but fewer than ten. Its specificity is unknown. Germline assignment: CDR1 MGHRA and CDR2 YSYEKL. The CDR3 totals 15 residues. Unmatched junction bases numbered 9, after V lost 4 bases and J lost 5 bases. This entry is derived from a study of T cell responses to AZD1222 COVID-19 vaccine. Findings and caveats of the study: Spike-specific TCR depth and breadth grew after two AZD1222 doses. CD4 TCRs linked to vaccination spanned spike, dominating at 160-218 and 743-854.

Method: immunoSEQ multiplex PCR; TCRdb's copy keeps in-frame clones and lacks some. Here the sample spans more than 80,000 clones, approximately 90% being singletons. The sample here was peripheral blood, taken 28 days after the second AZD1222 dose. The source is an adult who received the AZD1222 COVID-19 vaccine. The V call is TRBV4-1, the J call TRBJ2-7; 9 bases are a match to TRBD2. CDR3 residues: CASSLAPGLAHEQYF. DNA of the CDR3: TGCGCCAGCAGCCTCGCTCCGGGACTAGCCCACGAGCAGTACTTC.